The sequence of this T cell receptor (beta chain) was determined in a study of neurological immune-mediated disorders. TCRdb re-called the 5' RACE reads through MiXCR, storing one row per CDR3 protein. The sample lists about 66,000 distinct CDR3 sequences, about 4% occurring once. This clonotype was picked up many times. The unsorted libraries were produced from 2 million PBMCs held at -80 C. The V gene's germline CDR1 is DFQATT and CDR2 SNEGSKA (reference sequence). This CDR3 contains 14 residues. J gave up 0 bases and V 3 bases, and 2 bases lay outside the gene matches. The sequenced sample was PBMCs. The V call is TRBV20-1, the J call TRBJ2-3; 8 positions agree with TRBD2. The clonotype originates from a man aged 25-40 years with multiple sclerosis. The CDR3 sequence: CSASGGASTDTQYF. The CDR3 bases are TGCAGTGCTAGCGGGGGGGCCAGCACAGATACGCAGTATTTT.